These 12 T cell receptor beta chains were sequenced from one sample in a study of T cell repertoires in cytomegalovirus infection. TCRdb analysed the reads with MiXCR anew, one entry per CDR3 protein. The sample has about 100,000 distinct CDR3 sequences, more than 20% seen once. Sequencing input: CD8+ T cells from PBMCs. The receptors were sampled from a human donor in good health (CMV status not recorded). Some clones in this sample may be carry-over from other donors' samples.

The chain employs TRBV28 and TRBJ2-4, with 7 bases identical to TRBD1. The CDR3 spans 16 residues. Germline loops: CDR1 MDHEN, CDR2 SYDVKM. The trim removed 3 bases at V and 1 base at J, leaving 6 bases unmatched. The CDR3: CASSFLLGQAKNIQYF. DNA for the CDR3: TGTGCCAGCAGTTTCTTGTTGGGACAGGCCAAAAACATTCAGTACTTC.

In this sample, this clonotype turned up many times. The chain combines TRBV7-9 with TRBJ2-5; the D is unclear. Looked up from germline, CDR1 is SEHNR and CDR2 is FQNEAQ (reference sequence). The CDR3 totals 12 residues. V was pared by 5 bases and J by 5 bases, with 9 bases between. CDR3 DNA: TGTGCCAGCAGCGATACCAGGGAGACCCAGTACTTC. Protein sequence: CASSDTRETQYF.

The genes are TRBV7-6 and TRBJ2-1, with 8 bases identical to TRBD2. The CDR3 spans 17 residues. Trimming removed 1 base from V and 0 bases from J; junction bases left unmatched: 5. CDR1 SGHVS and CDR2 FNYEAQ come from the germline V gene. CDR3 nucleotides: TGTGCCAGCAGCTTAGGAGCGGGGGCGAGCTCCTACAATGAGCAGTTCTTC. Protein: CASSLGAGASSYNEQFF.

The genes are TRBV11-2 and TRBJ1-2; D is perhaps TRBD1 (6 bases). The CDR3 is 13 residues long. Germline CDR1 SGHAT, CDR2 FQNNGV. Between the trimmed V and J ends, which lost 8 bases and 6 bases, there was a span of 16 bases. CDR3 sequence (DNA): TGTGCCAGCGGACTCGGGGGGCGAGATGGCTACACCTTC. As protein: CASGLGGRDGYTF. Filled out from reference TRBV11-2 and TRBJ1-2, the complete variable domain reads EAGVAQSPRYKIIEKRQSVAFWCNPISGHATLYWYQQILGQGPKLLIQFQNNGVVDDSQLPKDRFSAERLKGVDSTLKIQPAKLEDSAVYLCASGLGGRDGYTFGSGTRLTVV.

In its sample, this clonotype was seen many times. The conserved phenylalanine or tryptophan is not found at the CDR3 terminus, so this likely reflects a read error. It is unclear where the CDR3 begins or ends on the DNA, so no DNA is shown, and the CDR3 is as TCRdb lists it. V and J are TRBV7-2 and TRBJ2-7. Germline CDR1 is SGHTA and CDR2 is FQGNSA. Counting both end residues, the CDR3 totals 11 amino acids. The CDR3 sequence is CASSLGTVKVS.

Points on this clonotype: A much larger clone differs from this one at a single base, so this may be a read error. The rearrangement joins TRBV7-8 to TRBJ2-3; 10 nucleotides agree with TRBD1. This CDR3 contains 16 residues. Per the germline V gene, CDR1 is SGHVS and CDR2 is FQNEAQ. Unmatched junction bases numbered 10, after V lost 6 bases and J lost 4 bases. Here the CDR3 DNA reads TGTGCCAGCAGATTACTCCCGGACAGGGGGTCAGATACGCAGTATTTT. Protein product: CASRLLPDRGSDTQYF. The variable domain in full, with the rest retrieved from reference TRBV7-8 and TRBJ2-3, is GAGVSQSPRYKVAKRGQDVALRCDPISGHVSLFWYQQALGQGPEFLTYFQNEAQLDKSGLPSDRFFAERPEGSVSTLKIQRTQQEDSAVYLCASRLLPDRGSDTQYFGPGTRLTVL.

A few counts support this clonotype. The chain couples TRBV7-9 to TRBJ2-2; no reliable D call. The CDR3 has 15 amino acids. Trimming shortened V by 1 base and J by 1 base, and 7 bases separated the two germline ends. CDR1 and CDR2 (germline): SEHNR, FQNEAQ (reference sequence). The CDR3: CASSLGTMNTGELFF. The CDR3 coding sequence is TGTGCCAGCAGCTTAGGGACGATGAACACCGGGGAGCTGTTTTTT. Full variable domain (missing parts from reference TRBV7-9 and TRBJ2-2): DTGVSQNPRHKITKRGQNVTFRCDPISEHNRLYWYRQTLGQGPEFLTYFQNEAQLEKSRLLSDRFSAERPKGSFSTLEIQRTEQGDSAMYLCASSLGTMNTGELFFGEGSRLTVL.

DNA of the CDR3: TGCAGCGTTGTCGGTTTGGGACAAAATGAAGCTTTCTTT. It yields the protein CSVVGLGQNEAFF. The chain carries TRBV29-1 and TRBJ1-1, with D possibly TRBD1 on 6 matching bases. The V end lost 4 bases, the J end lost 7 bases, and 16 bases lay between the germline ends. Germline V gene lookup returns CDR1 SQVTM and CDR2 ANQGSEA. The CDR3 has 13 amino acids.

This clonotype showed up just a few times. The chain couples TRBV11-2 to TRBJ2-7, with 11 nucleotides matching TRBD1. V was pared by 5 bases and J by 5 bases, with 5 bases of the junction left unmatched. Germline lookup yields CDR1 SGHAT and CDR2 FQNNGV. This CDR3 has 14 amino acids. CDR3 DNA: TGTGCCAGCAGCCCCTGGACAGGGGGCAACGAGCAGTACTTC. It yields the protein CASSPWTGGNEQYF.

The rearrangement links TRBV15 to TRBJ1-2; tentative D call: TRBD1 (6 bases). In germline, CDR1 is LNHNV, CDR2 YYDKDF (reference sequence). V shed 3 bases and J shed 6 bases, with 14 bases lying between them. The CDR3 is 14 amino acids. Written as DNA, the CDR3 is TGTGCCACCAGCAGTAGGGTGACAGGTGATGGCTACACCTTC. Translating it yields CATSSRVTGDGYTF.

Many counts were recorded for this clonotype. The chain employs TRBV12-3 or TRBV12-4 and TRBJ1-2; D uncertain. Trimming stripped 4 bases from V and 1 base from J, with 4 bases between. The CDR3 contains 12 residues. This chain's CDR3 is CASSYGNYGYTF. In DNA form, the CDR3 reads TGTGCCAGCAGTTACGGTAACTATGGCTACACCTTC.

This clonotype has at least ten counts. This chain uses TRBV7-8 with TRBJ1-1; 10 bases are a match to TRBD1. Germline assignment: CDR1 SGHVS and CDR2 FQNEAQ. J lost 1 base, V lost 5 bases, and 7 bases had no gene match. The CDR3 is 16 amino acids. The CDR3 nucleotides read TGTGCCAGCAGCGGATCCCGGGACAGGGGGAACACTGAAGCTTTCTTT. Its protein product is CASSGSRDRGNTEAFF.